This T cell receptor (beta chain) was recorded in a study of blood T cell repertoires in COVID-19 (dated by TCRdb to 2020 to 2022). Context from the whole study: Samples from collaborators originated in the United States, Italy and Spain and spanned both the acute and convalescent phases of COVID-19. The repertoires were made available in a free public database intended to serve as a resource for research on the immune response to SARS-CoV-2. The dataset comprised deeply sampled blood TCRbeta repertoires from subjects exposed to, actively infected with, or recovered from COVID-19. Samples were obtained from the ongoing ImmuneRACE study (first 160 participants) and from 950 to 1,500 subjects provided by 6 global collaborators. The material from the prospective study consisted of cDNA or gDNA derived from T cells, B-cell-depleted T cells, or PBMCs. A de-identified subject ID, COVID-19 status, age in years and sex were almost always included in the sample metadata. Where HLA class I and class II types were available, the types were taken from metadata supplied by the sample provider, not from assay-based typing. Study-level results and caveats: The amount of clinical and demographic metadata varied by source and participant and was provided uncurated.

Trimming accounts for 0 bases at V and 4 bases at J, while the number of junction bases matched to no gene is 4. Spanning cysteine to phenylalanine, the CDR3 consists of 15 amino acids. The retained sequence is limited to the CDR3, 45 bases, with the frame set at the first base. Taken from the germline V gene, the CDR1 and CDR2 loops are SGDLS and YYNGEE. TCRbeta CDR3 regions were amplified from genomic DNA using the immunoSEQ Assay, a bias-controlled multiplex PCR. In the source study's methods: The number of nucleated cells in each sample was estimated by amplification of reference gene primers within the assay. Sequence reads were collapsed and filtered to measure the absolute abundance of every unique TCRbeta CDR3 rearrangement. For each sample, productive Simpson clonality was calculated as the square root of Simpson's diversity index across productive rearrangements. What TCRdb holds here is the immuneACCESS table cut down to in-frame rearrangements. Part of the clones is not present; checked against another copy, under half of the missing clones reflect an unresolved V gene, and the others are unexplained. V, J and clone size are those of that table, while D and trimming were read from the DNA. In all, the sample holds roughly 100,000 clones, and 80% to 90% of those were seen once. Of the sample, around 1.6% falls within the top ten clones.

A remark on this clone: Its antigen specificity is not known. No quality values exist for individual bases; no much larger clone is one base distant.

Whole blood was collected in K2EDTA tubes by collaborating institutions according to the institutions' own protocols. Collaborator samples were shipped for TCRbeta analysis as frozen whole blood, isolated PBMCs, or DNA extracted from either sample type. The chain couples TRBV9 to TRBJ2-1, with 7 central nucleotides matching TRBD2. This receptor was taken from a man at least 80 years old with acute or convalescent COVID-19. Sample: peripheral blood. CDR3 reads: CASSVGPSGYNEQFF. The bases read TGTGCCAGCAGCGTAGGGCCTAGCGGTTACAATGAGCAGTTCTTC.